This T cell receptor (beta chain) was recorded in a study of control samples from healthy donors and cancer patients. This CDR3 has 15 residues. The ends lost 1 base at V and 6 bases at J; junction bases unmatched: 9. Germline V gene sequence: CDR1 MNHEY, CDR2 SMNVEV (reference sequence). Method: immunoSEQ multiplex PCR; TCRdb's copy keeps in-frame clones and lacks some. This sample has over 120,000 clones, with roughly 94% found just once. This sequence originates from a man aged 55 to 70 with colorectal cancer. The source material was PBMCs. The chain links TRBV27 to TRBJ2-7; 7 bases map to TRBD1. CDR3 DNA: TGTGCCAGCAGTTTATTCGGGACAGCATCGTCCGAGCAGTACTTC. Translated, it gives CASSLFGTASSEQYF.